The entry that follows covers one T cell receptor (beta chain) sequence. What it recognizes is unknown. This sample was taken from a study of cytomegalovirus exposure and HLA in healthy donors. In the PCR, 60 Vbeta and 13 Jbeta primers were used. The data were produced by immunoSEQ multiplex PCR, yet TCRdb's version contains in-frame clones alone and is incomplete. In total, the table holds about 200,000 clones. General study points: With DRB1 most and HLA-C fewest, TCR association rates differed between HLA loci in a later analysis.

The sequenced material came from PBMCs. The origin of this receptor is a girl aged 2 to 10 in good health and CMV-seropositive.

The CDR3 sequence is CSVAPQGAYYGYTF. DNA for the CDR3: TGCAGCGTTGCGCCACAGGGAGCGTACTATGGCTACACCTTC. The chain uses TRBV29-1 and TRBJ1-2; tentatively, D is TRBD1 (6 bases). Looked up from germline, CDR1 is SQVTM and CDR2 is ANQGSEA. V shed 4 bases and J shed 3 bases, with 15 bases lying between them. The CDR3 extends over 14 amino acids.